These 21 T cell receptor beta chains originate from one sample sequenced in a study of T cell responses to AZD1222 COVID-19 vaccine. The method was immunoSEQ multiplex PCR; TCRdb's version includes in-frame clones alone and lacks a portion of them. The table lists around 44,000 clones, around 86% of them singletons. This specimen consisted of peripheral blood, obtained 28 days after the second AZD1222 dose. These receptor sequences come from an adult who received the AZD1222 COVID-19 vaccine.

The genes are TRBV20-1 and TRBJ2-7, with 10 bases lining up with TRBD2. Germline V CDR1 and CDR2: DFQATT, SNEGSKA (reference sequence). The CDR3 sequence is 11 residues long. The CDR3 region has the DNA TGCTCGAGGACTAGCGGCTACGAGCAGTACTTC. This sequence encodes CSRTSGYEQYF.

The chain joins TRBV18 to TRBJ1-5; unclear D gene. Germline CDR1 reads KGHSH; CDR2 reads LQKENI. V gave up 3 bases and J gave up 4 bases, with 13 bases separating them. The CDR3 runs 15 residues. CDR3 sequence reads: CASSPPAHGNQPQHF. The DNA of the CDR3 is TGTGCCAGCTCACCCCCAGCCCACGGGAATCAGCCCCAGCATTTT.

V is TRBV3-1 (or the pseudogene TRBV3-2) and J is TRBJ2-7; perhaps TRBD2 as D (5 bases). Trimming cost V 3 bases and J 7 bases, with 7 bases left between them. The germline gives CDR1 LGHDT, CDR2 YNNKEL (reference sequence). This CDR3 has 11 residues. CDR3 protein: CASSHSGEQYF. CDR3 sequence (DNA): TGTGCCAGCAGCCACTCGGGGGAGCAGTACTTC.

In its sample, this clone was seen a few times. This chain uses TRBV28 with TRBJ1-1, with D possibly matching TRBD1 (5 bases). The length of the CDR3 is 15 residues. V lost 2 bases to trimming and J lost 0 bases, with 10 bases between them. Germline V gene lookup returns CDR1 MDHEN and CDR2 SYDVKM. The CDR3 region is CASSLQTAVNTEAFF. CDR3 DNA sequence: TGTGCCAGCAGTTTACAGACAGCAGTGAACACTGAAGCTTTCTTT.

The gene calls are TRBV29-1 and TRBJ2-3; 10 bases are shared with TRBD1. Germline CDR1 SQVTM, CDR2 ANQGSEA. Trimming took 2 bases from V and 2 from J; bases not matched to a gene: 4. The CDR3 spans 15 residues. CDR3 nucleotide sequence: TGCAGCGTTGAAACGACAGGGGGCCCCACAGATACGCAGTATTTT. This gives the protein CSVETTGGPTDTQYF.

This chain uses TRBV19 with TRBJ2-7, with 8 positions matching TRBD2. Germline CDR1 is LNHDA and CDR2 is SQIVND (reference sequence). This CDR3 has 14 amino acids. The ends lost 9 bases at V and 1 base at J; junction bases unmatched: 8. CDR3 nucleotide sequence: TGTGCCAGCTCCGGGACTAGGCCTTCCTACGAGCAGTACTTC. Translation: CASSGTRPSYEQYF.

The CDR3 reads CASRQTGANTEAFF. DNA of the CDR3: TGTGCCAGCAGACAAACAGGGGCGAACACTGAAGCTTTCTTT. V is TRBV7-9 and J is TRBJ1-1, with 7 bases fitting TRBD1. Germline lookup yields CDR1 SEHNR and CDR2 FQNEAQ (reference sequence). V was clipped by 6 bases and J by 1 base; unmatched bases: 5. This CDR3 is built from 14 residues.

This sequence joins TRBV10-3 and TRBJ2-2; D not certain. The CDR3 loop spans 12 amino acids. V was clipped by 6 bases and J by 6 bases, with 8 bases between them. The germline CDR1 and CDR2 sequences are ENHRY and SYGVKD. The CDR3 sequence is CAISQLSGELFF. DNA for the CDR3: TGTGCCATCAGCCAACTCTCCGGGGAGCTGTTTTTT.

The V and J genes are TRBV4-3 and TRBJ2-1, with D unclear. The CDR3 covers 13 residues. Per germline, CDR1 LGHNA and CDR2 YSLEER. V was clipped by 1 base and J by 15 bases, with 16 bases between them. CDR3 coding DNA: TGCGCCAGCAGCCAAGCTGAGTGGCTTAGACCGTTCTTC. This sequence encodes CASSQAEWLRPFF.

V and J are TRBV29-1 and TRBJ2-1, with D possibly being TRBD1 or TRBD2 (5 bases each). The CDR3 is 13 amino acids. V shed 4 bases and J shed 9 bases, with 16 bases lying between them. Germline V gene data show CDR1 as SQVTM and CDR2 as ANQGSEA. The CDR3 coding sequence is TGCAGCGTTGCAGGGACCGTCGAAAGTGAGCAGTTCTTC. It encodes CSVAGTVESEQFF.

The rearrangement joins TRBV7-2 to TRBJ2-2; 8 positions match TRBD2. V lost 6 bases and J lost 0; bases outside the gene matches: 3. Germline V CDR1 and CDR2: SGHTA, FQGNSA. This CDR3 is built from 15 residues. CDR3 in DNA: TGTGCCAGCAGACGACTAGCGACGAACACCGGGGAGCTGTTTTTT. Translated, it gives CASRRLATNTGELFF.

This clone was detected once. The chain combines TRBV3-1 (or the pseudogene TRBV3-2) with TRBJ2-7; D is unresolved. The germline V gene encodes CDR1 LGHDT and CDR2 YNNKEL (reference sequence). The V gene lost 4 bases and the J gene lost 5 bases, with 12 bases spanning the gap. The CDR3 spans 13 residues. The CDR3 protein is CASSPRATDEQYF. CDR3 DNA sequence: TGTGCCAGCAGCCCCCGGGCCACCGACGAGCAGTACTTC.

The chain employs TRBV15 and TRBJ1-6, with D hard to call. The CDR3 runs to 14 residues. V was clipped by 0 bases and J by 7 bases, with 7 bases between them. Germline CDR1 and CDR2: LNHNV and YYDKDF (reference sequence). CDR3 loop: CATSRDTGNSPLHF. In nucleotides, the CDR3 is TGTGCCACCAGCAGAGACACTGGGAATTCACCCCTCCACTTT.

This chain joins TRBV18 and TRBJ1-5; D unresolved. The length of the CDR3 is 16 residues. V was cut by 2 bases and J by 2 bases, with 13 bases left in between. Per germline, CDR1 KGHSH and CDR2 LQKENI. CDR3 protein: CASSPDTEGGNQPQHF. For the CDR3, the DNA is TGTGCCAGCTCACCAGACACGGAGGGTGGCAATCAGCCCCAGCATTTT.

The count of this clone is one. The chain recombines TRBV5-1 with TRBJ2-3, with 8 positions matching TRBD1. The CDR3 runs to 17 residues. From germline, CDR1 is SGHRS and CDR2 YFSETQ. Germline trimming cut 0 bases from V and 4 bases from J; bases unmatched to any gene: 10. The CDR3 sequence is CASSLGTSDRVADTQYF. The CDR3 DNA reads TGCGCCAGCAGCTTGGGAACCTCGGACAGGGTAGCAGATACGCAGTATTTT.

The gene calls are TRBV27 and TRBJ2-3; D remains ambiguous. CDR1 MNHEY and CDR2 SMNVEV come from the germline V gene (reference sequence). This CDR3 has 11 amino acids. V lost 5 bases and J 6 bases, leaving 6 bases between the germline ends. CDR3 region: CASSTRDTQYF. Written as DNA, the CDR3 is TGTGCCAGCAGTACAAGGGATACGCAGTATTTT.

This clone was seen a single time. This sequence joins TRBV19 and TRBJ1-5; tentatively, D is TRBD1 (6 bases). The germline V gene encodes CDR1 LNHDA and CDR2 SQIVND (reference sequence). This CDR3 contains 15 residues. V lost 4 bases and J lost 0, with 10 bases in between. CDR3 nucleotide sequence: TGTGCCAGTAGTAGGACAGTTTATAGCAATCAGCCCCAGCATTTT. This codes for CASSRTVYSNQPQHF.

The chain links TRBV7-2 to TRBJ2-7, with 7 positions matching TRBD2. The CDR3 consists of 17 residues. From germline, CDR1 is SGHTA and CDR2 FQGNSA. J was trimmed by 0 bases and V by 5 bases; bases with no gene match: 13. The CDR3 DNA reads TGTGCCAGCAGCATCCTGACTAGCCGCCTGAGCTCCTACGAGCAGTACTTC. Its protein product is CASSILTSRLSSYEQYF.

The chain uses TRBV9 and TRBJ2-3; 8 nucleotides agree with TRBD1. The V gene's germline CDR1 is SGDLS and CDR2 YYNGEE. V lost 1 base to trimming and J lost 4 bases; unmatched junction nucleotides: 8. CDR3 length: 16 residues. CDR3 DNA: TGTGCCAGCAGCGTAACAGGACAGGGCGGCGCAGATACGCAGTATTTT. This codes for CASSVTGQGGADTQYF.

The chain is built from TRBV28 and TRBJ2-7, with D perhaps TRBD2 (6 bases). From germline, CDR1 is MDHEN and CDR2 SYDVKM. Trimming pared 5 bases from V and 9 bases from J, leaving 11 bases between. The CDR3 length is 11 residues. CDR3 nucleotides: TGTGCCAGCAGTGTGGCCGGGGGGCAGTACTTC. This gives the protein CASSVAGGQYF. Together with reference TRBV28 and TRBJ2-7, the CDR3 gives the full variable domain: DVKVTQSSRYLVKRTGEKVFLECVQDMDHENMFWYRQDPGLGLRLIYFSYDVKMKEKGDIPEGYSVSREKKERFSLILESASTNQTSMYLCASSVAGGQYFGPGTRLTVT.

As to this clone: A read error may account for a junction end that differs from germline. The V gene is TRBV12-3 or TRBV12-4, the J gene TRBJ2-7; tentative D call: TRBD1 (6 bases). The CDR3 length is 12 residues. The CDR3 reads CASSSVGTIFDF. CDR3 nucleotide sequence: TGTGCCAGCAGTTCTGTGGGGACAATTTTTGACTTC.